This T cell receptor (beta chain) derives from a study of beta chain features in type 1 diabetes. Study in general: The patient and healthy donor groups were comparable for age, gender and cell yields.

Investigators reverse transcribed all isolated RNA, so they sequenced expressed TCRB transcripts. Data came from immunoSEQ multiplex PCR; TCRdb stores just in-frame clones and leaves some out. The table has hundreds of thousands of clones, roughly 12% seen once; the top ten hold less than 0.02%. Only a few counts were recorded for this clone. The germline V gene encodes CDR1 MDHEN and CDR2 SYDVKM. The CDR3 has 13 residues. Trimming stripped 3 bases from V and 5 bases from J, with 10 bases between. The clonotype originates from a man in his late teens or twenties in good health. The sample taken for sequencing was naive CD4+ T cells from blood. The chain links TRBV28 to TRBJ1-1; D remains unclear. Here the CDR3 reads CASSFRRATEAFF. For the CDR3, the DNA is TGTGCCAGCAGTTTCAGGAGGGCTACTGAAGCTTTCTTT.